This TCR beta chain was sequenced in a study of blood T cell repertoires in COVID-19. Here immunoSEQ multiplex PCR was the method, and the copy in TCRdb shows in-frame clones only, minus some. This sample has approximately 130,000 clones; over 75% occur once, and the top ten carry more than 9.5%. The CDR3 extends over 14 amino acids. Germline CDR1 is MNHEY and CDR2 is SVGAGI. With 7 bases removed from V and 2 bases from J, the gap between germline ends came to 15 bases. This TCR derives from a man aged 40-49 years with active or convalescent COVID-19. The rearrangement links TRBV6-5 to TRBJ2-7; perhaps TRBD2 as D (6 bases). Material: peripheral blood. The CDR3 sequence is CASITTGVTYEQYF. The CDR3 DNA sequence: TGTGCCAGCATCACAACGGGGGTTACCTACGAGCAGTACTTC.